This T cell receptor beta chain appears in the sequencing data of a study of T cells after yellow fever vaccination. Whole-study findings and limits: Peak timing came faster in the weaker secondary response, day 5 versus 15.

From the 5' RACE reads, TCRdb called clonotypes with MiXCR, one entry per CDR3 protein. The sample carries 450,000 to 550,000 distinct CDR3 sequences, roughly 22% recorded once. Regarding this clonotype: What it binds is not known.

The CDR3 length is 16 residues. Unmatched junction bases numbered 8, after V lost 4 bases and J lost 3 bases. Germline loops: CDR1 LNHDA, CDR2 SQIVND (reference sequence). V gene TRBV19 combines with J gene TRBJ2-1; 8 bases are a match to TRBD2. Material: PBMCs, obtained around 3 weeks after the first yellow fever vaccination. The sequence came from a man between 18 and 29 years old who received the YFV17D yellow fever vaccine. The CDR3 DNA follows: TGTGCCAGTAGTACCCTACTAGCGGAAGACTACAATGAGCAGTTCTTC. It yields the protein CASSTLLAEDYNEQFF.